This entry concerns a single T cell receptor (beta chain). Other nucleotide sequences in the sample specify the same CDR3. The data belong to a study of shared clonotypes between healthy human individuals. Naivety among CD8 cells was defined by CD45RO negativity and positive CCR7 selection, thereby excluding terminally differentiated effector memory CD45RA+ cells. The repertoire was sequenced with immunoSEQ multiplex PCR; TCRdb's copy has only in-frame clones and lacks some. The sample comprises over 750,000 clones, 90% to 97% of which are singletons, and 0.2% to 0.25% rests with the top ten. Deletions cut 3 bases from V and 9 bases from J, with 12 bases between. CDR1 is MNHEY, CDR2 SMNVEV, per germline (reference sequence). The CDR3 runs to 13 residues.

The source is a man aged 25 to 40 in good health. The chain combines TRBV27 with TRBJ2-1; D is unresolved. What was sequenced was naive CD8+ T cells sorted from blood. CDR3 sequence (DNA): TGTGCCAGCAGTTTCATAGGCCGAGGTGAGCAGTTCTTC. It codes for CASSFIGRGEQFF.